These 15 T cell receptor beta chains originate from one sample sequenced in a study of monozygotic twins with inflammatory bowel disease. TCRdb reprocessed the 5' RACE reads, keeping one entry per CDR3 protein, no DNA. This sample's table has under 130,000 distinct CDR3 sequences. Sequencing used blood. The receptors derive from a human donor with ulcerative colitis or Crohn's disease, or a healthy co-twin of an affected twin (not recorded which).

This chain uses TRBV5-1 with TRBJ2-6; the TCRdb call, TRBD1, lacks DNA for checking. The CDR3 runs to 18 residues. Looked up from germline, CDR1 is SGHRS and CDR2 is YFSETQ. CDR3 loop: CASSFPRQGSSGANVLTF.

The CDR3 protein is CASSPDGRSGNTIYF. The chain has TRBV7-9 and TRBJ1-3. The CDR3 runs to 15 residues. Looked up from germline, CDR1 is SEHNR and CDR2 is FQNEAQ (reference sequence). Using reference TRBV7-9 and TRBJ1-3 for the parts outside the CDR3, the full variable domain is DTGVSQNPRHKITKRGQNVTFRCDPISEHNRLYWYRQTLGQGPEFLTYFQNEAQLEKSRLLSDRFSAERPKGSFSTLEIQRTEQGDSAMYLCASSPDGRSGNTIYFGEGSWLTVV.

V is TRBV5-1 and J is TRBJ2-2. The CDR3 consists of 16 residues. Germline-derived CDR1 and CDR2 are SGHRS and YFSETQ. The CDR3 loop reads CASSYDVGMDTGELFF.

The gene calls are TRBV4-3 and TRBJ1-1. There are 14 residues in the CDR3. Germline assignment: CDR1 LGHNA and CDR2 YSLEER. The CDR3 spells CASSQERAHTEAFF.

V usage is TRBV19 and J usage is TRBJ2-1; with no DNA, the TCRdb D assignment of TRBD1 cannot be verified. The CDR3 is made up of 14 amino acids. The germline CDR1 and CDR2 sequences are LNHDA and SQIVND (reference sequence). The CDR3 is CASSTPGQLVEQFF.

The genes are TRBV7-3 and TRBJ2-3; lacking DNA, the TRBD1 call made by TCRdb goes unchecked. The CDR3 spans 15 residues. Germline values: CDR1 SGHTA, CDR2 FQGTGA. The CDR3 region is CASSSKGQYTDTQYF. The full variable domain, its missing parts supplied by reference TRBV7-3 and TRBJ2-3, is GAGVSQTPSNKVTEKGKYVELRCDPISGHTALYWYRQSLGQGPEFLIYFQGTGAADDSGLPNDRFFAVRPEGSVSTLKIQRTERGDSAVYLCASSSKGQYTDTQYFGPGTRLTVL.

The V gene is TRBV12-3 or TRBV12-4, the J gene TRBJ1-3; TCRdb outputs TRBD1, but without DNA this stays unchecked. The CDR3 covers 15 residues. This chain's CDR3 is CASSPPRDQGNTIYF.

The V gene is TRBV4-3, the J gene TRBJ1-4; there is no DNA to check the TCRdb D call of TRBD1. Germline V gene data show CDR1 as LGHNA and CDR2 as YSLEER. The CDR3 runs to 16 residues. The CDR3 loop is CASSRQSGQGGEKLFF.

This rearrangement joins TRBV28 to TRBJ2-1; the D call from TCRdb, TRBD2, cannot be confirmed without DNA. CDR1 MDHEN and CDR2 SYDVKM come from the germline V gene. CDR3 size: 17 residues. The CDR3 loop reads CASTGTSGSSSYNEQFF.

The V gene is TRBV7-2, the J gene TRBJ1-1; TCRdb's assignment of TRBD1 cannot be checked, as there is no DNA. The CDR3 length is 15 residues. Germline V gene lookup returns CDR1 SGHTA and CDR2 FQGNSA. CDR3 in amino acids: CASSWPRQGTTEAFF.

The chain employs TRBV28 and TRBJ2-7; TCRdb indicates TRBD2, and absent DNA this call remains unverified. Looked up from germline, CDR1 is MDHEN and CDR2 is SYDVKM. This CDR3 is 17 amino acids long. This CDR3 reads CASSLSPGLAGSYEQYF.

The V gene is TRBV5-4, the J gene TRBJ2-3; no DNA is available, so the TRBD1 call from TCRdb remains unchecked. Germline CDR1 and CDR2: SGHNT and YYREEE (reference sequence). This CDR3 has 14 residues. This chain's CDR3 is CASSQAGAGDTQYF.

This sequence joins TRBV7-2 and TRBJ1-6. This CDR3 comprises 16 residues. The germline V gene encodes CDR1 SGHTA and CDR2 FQGNSA. The CDR3 region is CASSLAGLNYNSPLHF.

This chain joins TRBV6-1 and TRBJ2-3; the TCRdb call, TRBD1, lacks DNA for checking. Germline CDR1 MNHNS, CDR2 SASEGT. CDR3 length: 14 residues. The CDR3 sequence: CASRVGQGTDTQYF.

CDR3 in amino acids: CASSLLLRNEQFF. The V gene is TRBV23-1, the J gene TRBJ2-1. TRBV23-1 carries the ORF label, with uncertain function. This CDR3 has 13 amino acids.